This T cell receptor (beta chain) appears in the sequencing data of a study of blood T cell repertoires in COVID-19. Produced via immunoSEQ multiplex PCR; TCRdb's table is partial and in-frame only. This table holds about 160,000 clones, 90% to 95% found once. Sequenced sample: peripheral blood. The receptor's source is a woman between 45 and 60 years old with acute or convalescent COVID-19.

Here the CDR3 reads CASSVTGGGARTDTQYF. The CDR3 region has the DNA TGTGCCAGCAGCGTAACGGGCGGGGGGGCCAGAACAGATACGCAGTATTTT. V usage is TRBV9 and J usage is TRBJ2-3; 9 bases map to TRBD2. The CDR3 length is 17 residues. Trimming removed 1 base from V and 3 bases from J; junction bases left unmatched: 9. CDR1 and CDR2 from the germline V gene are SGDLS and YYNGEE.